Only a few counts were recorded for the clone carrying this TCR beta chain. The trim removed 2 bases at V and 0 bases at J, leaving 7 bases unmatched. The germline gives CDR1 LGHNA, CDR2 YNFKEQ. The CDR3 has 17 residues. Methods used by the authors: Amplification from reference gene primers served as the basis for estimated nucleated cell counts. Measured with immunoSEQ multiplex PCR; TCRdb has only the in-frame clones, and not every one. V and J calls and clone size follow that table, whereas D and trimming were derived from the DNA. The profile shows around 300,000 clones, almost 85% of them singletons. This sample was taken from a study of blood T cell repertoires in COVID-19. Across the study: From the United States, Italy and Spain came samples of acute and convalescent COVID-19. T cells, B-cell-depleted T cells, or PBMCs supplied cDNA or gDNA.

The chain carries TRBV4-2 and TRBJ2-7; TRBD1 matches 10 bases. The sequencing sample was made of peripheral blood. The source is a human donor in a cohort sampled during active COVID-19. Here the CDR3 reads CASSQRDRGKDSYEQYF. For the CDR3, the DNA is TGTGCCAGCAGCCAACGGGACAGGGGCAAGGACTCCTACGAGCAGTACTTC.